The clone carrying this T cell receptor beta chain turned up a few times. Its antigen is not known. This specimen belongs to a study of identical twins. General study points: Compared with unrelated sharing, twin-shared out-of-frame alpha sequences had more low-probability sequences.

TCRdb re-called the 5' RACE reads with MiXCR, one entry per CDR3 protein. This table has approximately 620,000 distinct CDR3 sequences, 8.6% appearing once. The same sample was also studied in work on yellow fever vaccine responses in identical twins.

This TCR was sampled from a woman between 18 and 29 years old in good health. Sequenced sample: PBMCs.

CDR3 coding DNA: TGTGCCAGCAGCCACGTTGGCACTGAAGCTTTCTTT. Translated, it gives CASSHVGTEAFF. V usage is TRBV3-1 and J usage is TRBJ1-1; D unresolved. CDR3 length equals 12 residues. The germline CDR1 and CDR2 sequences are LGHDT and YNNKEL (reference sequence). V was clipped by 3 bases and J by 4 bases, with 6 bases between them.